The clone carrying this TCR beta chain was counted a few times. The sample comes from a study of T-cell memory formation after mild COVID-19. The germline CDR1 and CDR2 sequences are MNHEY and SVGEGT. V was cut by 8 bases and J by 5 bases, with 10 bases left in between. The length of the CDR3 is 12 residues. From the 5' RACE reads, TCRdb called clonotypes with MiXCR, one entry per CDR3 protein. The data show hundreds of thousands of distinct CDR3 sequences, 14% seen once. Sequenced: PBMCs or a T cell subset sorted from them (not recorded which). The sequence derives from a man aged 18 to 30 who had mild COVID-19 (a few samples of this study predate the infection). Cell type and time point are not known. V is TRBV6-2 or TRBV6-3 and J is TRBJ1-5, with no clear D. The DNA of the CDR3 is TGTGCCAGCGCTTCCTCCTATCAGCCCCAGCATTTT. As protein: CASASSYQPQHF.